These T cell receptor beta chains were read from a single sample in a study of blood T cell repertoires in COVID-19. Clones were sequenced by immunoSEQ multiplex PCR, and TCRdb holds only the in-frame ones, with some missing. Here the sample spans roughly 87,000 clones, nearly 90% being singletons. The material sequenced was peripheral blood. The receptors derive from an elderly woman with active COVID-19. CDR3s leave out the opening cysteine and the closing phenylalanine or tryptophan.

CDR3: ASSQSTGGGSYEQY
V: TRBV4-3

CDR3: ASRPLAGGNSYEQY
V: TRBV5-6

CDR3: ASSRGDEQF
V: TRBV7-6

CDR3: ASRPSGTSSYNEQF
V: TRBV7-3

CDR3: ASSATQGVSGNTIY
V: TRBV9

CDR3: ASSQTDNYGYT
V: TRBV4-2

CDR3: ASSFLWRESGELF
V: TRBV27

CDR3: ASSYGQGGYEQY
V: TRBV6-2/TRBV6-3

CDR3: SVDAGLAEAF
V: TRBV29-1

CDR3: ASSYRTDEKLF
V: TRBV6-5

CDR3: ATSLRTAINSPLH
V: TRBV15

CDR3: ATSRPPSGHTQY
V: TRBV15

CDR3: ASSFAGTGGNSPLH
V: TRBV28

CDR3: ASSLDSGGGKLF
V: TRBV27

CDR3: ASSPTGGAPYEQY
V: TRBV11-2

CDR3: ASSHPWYSGSPSPF
V: TRBV11-2

CDR3: ASSPGQANEKLF
V: TRBV5-1

CDR3: ASSPPGGRNTEAF
V: TRBV13

CDR3: ASSYFGQGAGEQY
V: TRBV6-5

CDR3: ASSSRTSGAYNEQF
V: TRBV19

CDR3: ASSLSPQETQY
V: TRBV7-3

CDR3: ASSLDGRAYNEQF
V: TRBV28

CDR3: ASRLGQGDEQY
V: TRBV7-8

CDR3: ASSLLSGTDTQY
V: TRBV7-2

CDR3: ATSDSSTDTQY
V: TRBV24-1

CDR3: ASSQDWGESLGNEQF
V: TRBV4-3

CDR3: ASSLISGRDTYNEQF
V: TRBV13

CDR3: ATSSGGTRKSYEQY
V: TRBV15

CDR3: ATSDPGQGPYNEQF
V: TRBV24-1

CDR3: ASSVGQLRPQH
V: TRBV9

CDR3: AWSWDSQETQY
V: TRBV30

CDR3: ASSSGQGAVNTEAF
V: TRBV5-4